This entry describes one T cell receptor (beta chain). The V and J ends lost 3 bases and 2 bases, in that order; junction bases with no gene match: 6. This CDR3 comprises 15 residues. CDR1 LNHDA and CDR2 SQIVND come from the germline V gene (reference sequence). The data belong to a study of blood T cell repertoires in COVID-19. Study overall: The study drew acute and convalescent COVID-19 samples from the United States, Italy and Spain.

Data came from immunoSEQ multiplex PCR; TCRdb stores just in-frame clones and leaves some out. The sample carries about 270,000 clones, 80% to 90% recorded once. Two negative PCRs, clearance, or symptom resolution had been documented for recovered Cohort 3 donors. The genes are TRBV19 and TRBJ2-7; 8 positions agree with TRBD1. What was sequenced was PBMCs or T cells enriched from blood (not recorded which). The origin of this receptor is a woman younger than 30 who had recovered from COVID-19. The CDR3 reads CASSMGTGETYEQYF. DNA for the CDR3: TGTGCCAGTAGTATGGGGACAGGTGAAACCTACGAGCAGTACTTC.